This T cell receptor (beta chain) was captured in a study of shared clonotypes between healthy human individuals. Study summary: The study used three CD4 naive, three CD4 memory, two CD8 naive and one CD8 memory plate per donor.

Genomic DNA (from each subset) was split evenly across several immunoSEQ plates. Clones were read by immunoSEQ multiplex PCR, and TCRdb kept only the in-frame ones, dropping some. The data show over 850,000 clones, around 78% seen once. Germline lookup yields CDR1 SGHNT and CDR2 YYREEE (reference sequence). The CDR3 runs 16 residues. The germline V and J ends were trimmed by 4 bases and 0 bases, with 14 bases remaining between them. Notes on this clone: The antigen is undetermined.

Study-level points and caveats: An expected dependence of interdonor clonotype sharing on sequencing depth was noted. What limited the represented genetic and exposure-history diversity was the small number of donors.

The V and J genes are TRBV5-4 and TRBJ1-3; D is uncertain. This sequence originates from a man between 18 and 29 years old in good health. Some clones in this sample may be carry-over from other donors' samples. The sequenced material came from memory CD4+ T cells from PBMCs. The subset was: CD45RA-negative fraction. CDR3 coding DNA: TGTGCCAGCAGCACAAGATCGGATTTCTCTGGAAACACCATATATTTT. Its protein product is CASSTRSDFSGNTIYF.